This TCR beta chain originates from a study of blood T cell repertoires in COVID-19. Turning to the study itself: Specimens from acute and convalescent COVID-19 originated in the United States, Italy and Spain. In each case, the material was cDNA or gDNA derived from T cells, B-cell-depleted T cells, or PBMCs.

Looked up from germline, CDR1 is SGHVS and CDR2 is FNYEAQ. V lost 4 bases, J lost 6 bases, and 19 bases lay in between. This CDR3 spans 17 amino acids. Per the authors' pipeline: The authors estimated nucleated cell counts from reference gene primer amplification. This table comes from immunoSEQ multiplex PCR, and its TCRdb copy is limited to in-frame clones, with some not included. That table furnishes V, J and clone size, whereas the DNA furnished D and trimming. There are about 280,000 clones in the sample; 85% occur only once, and 4.5% to 5.5% lies in the top ten. The specimen was peripheral blood. The origin of this receptor is a man aged 50 to 60 with active or convalescent COVID-19. The chain couples TRBV7-6 to TRBJ2-6; D possibly corresponds to TRBD2 (6 bases). CDR3 sequence (DNA): TGTGCCAGCAGCTACGAACCGGGACTCCCGGAGGCCAACGTCCTGACTTTC. This encodes CASSYEPGLPEANVLTF.